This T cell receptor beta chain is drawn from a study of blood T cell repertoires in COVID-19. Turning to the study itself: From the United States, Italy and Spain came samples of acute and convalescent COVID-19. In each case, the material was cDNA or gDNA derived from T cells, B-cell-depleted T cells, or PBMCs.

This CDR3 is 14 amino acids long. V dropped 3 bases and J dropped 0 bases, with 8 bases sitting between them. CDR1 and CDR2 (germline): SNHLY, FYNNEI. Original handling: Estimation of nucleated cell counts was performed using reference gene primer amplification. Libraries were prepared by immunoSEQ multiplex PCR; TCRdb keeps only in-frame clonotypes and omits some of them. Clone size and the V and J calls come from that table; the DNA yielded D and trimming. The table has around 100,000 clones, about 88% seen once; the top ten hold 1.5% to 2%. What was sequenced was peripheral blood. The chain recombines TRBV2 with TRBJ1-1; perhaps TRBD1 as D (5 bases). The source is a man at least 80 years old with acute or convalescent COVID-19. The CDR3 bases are TGTGCCAGCAGTGAGGACATCTTGAACACTGAAGCTTTCTTT. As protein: CASSEDILNTEAFF.